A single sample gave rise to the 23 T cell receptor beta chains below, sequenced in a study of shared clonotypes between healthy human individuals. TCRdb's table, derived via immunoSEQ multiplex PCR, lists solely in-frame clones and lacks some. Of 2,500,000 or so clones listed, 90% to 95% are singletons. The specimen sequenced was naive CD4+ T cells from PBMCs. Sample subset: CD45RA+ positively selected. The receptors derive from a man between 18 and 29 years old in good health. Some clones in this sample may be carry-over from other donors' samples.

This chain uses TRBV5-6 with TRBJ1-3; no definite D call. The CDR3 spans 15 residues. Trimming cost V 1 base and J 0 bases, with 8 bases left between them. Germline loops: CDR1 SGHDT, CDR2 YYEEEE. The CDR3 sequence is CASSLFGSSGNTIYF. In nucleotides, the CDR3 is TGTGCCAGCAGCTTGTTCGGGTCCTCTGGAAACACCATATATTTT. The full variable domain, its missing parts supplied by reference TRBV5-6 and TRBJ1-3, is DAGVTQSPTHLIKTRGQQVTLRCSPKSGHDTVSWYQQALGQGPQFIFQYYEEEERQRGNFPDRFSGHQFPNYSSELNVNALLLGDSALYLCASSLFGSSGNTIYFGEGSWLTVV.

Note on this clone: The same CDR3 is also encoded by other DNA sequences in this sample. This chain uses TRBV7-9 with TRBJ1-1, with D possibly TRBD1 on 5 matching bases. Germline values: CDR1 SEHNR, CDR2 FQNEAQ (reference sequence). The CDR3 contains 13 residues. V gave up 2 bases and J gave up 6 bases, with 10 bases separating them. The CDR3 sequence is CASSLQGSAEAFF. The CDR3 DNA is TGTGCCAGCAGCTTACAGGGTTCCGCTGAAGCTTTCTTT.

The CDR3 DNA reads as TGTGCCAGTAGGATAACTAGCGGGAGGGCCCACGAGCAGTACTTC. As protein: CASRITSGRAHEQYF. This chain uses TRBV19 with TRBJ2-7; 13 bases are a match to TRBD2. The CDR3 sequence is 15 residues long. J gave up 5 bases and V 6 bases, and 7 bases lay outside the gene matches. The germline CDR1 and CDR2 sequences are LNHDA and SQIVND (reference sequence).

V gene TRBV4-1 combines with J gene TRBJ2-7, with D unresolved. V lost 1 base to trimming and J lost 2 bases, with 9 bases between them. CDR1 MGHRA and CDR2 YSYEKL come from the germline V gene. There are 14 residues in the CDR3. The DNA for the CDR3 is TGCGCCAGCAGCCAAGTGTGGCGCACCTACGAGCAGTACTTC. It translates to CASSQVWRTYEQYF.

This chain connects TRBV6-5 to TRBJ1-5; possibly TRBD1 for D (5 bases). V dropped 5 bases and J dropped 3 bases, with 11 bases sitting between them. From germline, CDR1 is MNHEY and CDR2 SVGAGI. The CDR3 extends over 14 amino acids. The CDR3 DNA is TGTGCCAGCAGTAACGGGGGAAACAATCAGCCCCAGCATTTT. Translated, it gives CASSNGGNNQPQHF.

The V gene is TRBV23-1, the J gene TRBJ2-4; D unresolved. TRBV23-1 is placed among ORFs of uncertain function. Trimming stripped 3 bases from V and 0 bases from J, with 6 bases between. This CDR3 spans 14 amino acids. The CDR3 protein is CASSQATAKNIQYF. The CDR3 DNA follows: TGCGCCAGCAGTCAGGCCACAGCCAAAAACATTCAGTACTTC.

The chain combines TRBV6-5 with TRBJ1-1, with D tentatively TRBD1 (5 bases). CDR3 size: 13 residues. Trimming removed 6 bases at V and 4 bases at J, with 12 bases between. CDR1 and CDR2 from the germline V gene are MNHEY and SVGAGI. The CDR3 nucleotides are TGTGCCAGCAGGAGGGGAAAGGGCACTGAAGCTTTCTTT. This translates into CASRRGKGTEAFF.

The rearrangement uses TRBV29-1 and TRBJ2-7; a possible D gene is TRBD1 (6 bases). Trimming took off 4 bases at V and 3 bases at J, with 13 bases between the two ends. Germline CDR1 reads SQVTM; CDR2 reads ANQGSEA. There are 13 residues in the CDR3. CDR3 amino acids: CSVGGPSHYEQYF. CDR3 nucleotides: TGCAGCGTTGGGGGGCCTTCCCACTACGAGCAGTACTTC.

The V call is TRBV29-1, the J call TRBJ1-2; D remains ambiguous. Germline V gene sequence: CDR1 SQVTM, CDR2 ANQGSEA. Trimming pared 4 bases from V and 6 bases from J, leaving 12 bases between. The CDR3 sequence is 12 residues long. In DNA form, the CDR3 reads TGCAGCGTTGGGGCCGGGTTCGATGGCTACACCTTC. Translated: CSVGAGFDGYTF.

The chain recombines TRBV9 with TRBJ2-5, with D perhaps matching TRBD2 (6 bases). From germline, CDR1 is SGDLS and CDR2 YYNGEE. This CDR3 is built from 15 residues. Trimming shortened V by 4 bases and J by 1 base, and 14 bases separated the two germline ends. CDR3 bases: TGTGCCAGCAGCACCACGGGACTGCCCCAAGAGACCCAGTACTTC. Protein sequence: CASSTTGLPQETQYF.

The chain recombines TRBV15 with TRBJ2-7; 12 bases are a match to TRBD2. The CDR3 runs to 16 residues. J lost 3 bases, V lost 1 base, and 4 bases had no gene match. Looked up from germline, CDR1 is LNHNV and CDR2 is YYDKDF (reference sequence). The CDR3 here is CATSRAGTSGYYEQYF. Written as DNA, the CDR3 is TGTGCCACCAGCAGAGCAGGGACTAGCGGGTACTACGAGCAGTACTTC.

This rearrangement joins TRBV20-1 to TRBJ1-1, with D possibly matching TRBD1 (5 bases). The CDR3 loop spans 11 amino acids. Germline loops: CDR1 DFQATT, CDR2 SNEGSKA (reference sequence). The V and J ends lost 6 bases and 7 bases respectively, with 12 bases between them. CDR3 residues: CSAERGGEAFF. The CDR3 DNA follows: TGCAGTGCGGAACGGGGCGGTGAAGCTTTCTTT.

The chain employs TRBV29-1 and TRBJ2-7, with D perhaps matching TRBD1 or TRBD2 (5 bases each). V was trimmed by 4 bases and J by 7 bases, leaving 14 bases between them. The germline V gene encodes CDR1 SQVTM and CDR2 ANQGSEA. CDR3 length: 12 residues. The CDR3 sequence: CSVGGGSWEQYF. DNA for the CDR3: TGCAGCGTTGGTGGGGGTTCTTGGGAGCAGTACTTC.

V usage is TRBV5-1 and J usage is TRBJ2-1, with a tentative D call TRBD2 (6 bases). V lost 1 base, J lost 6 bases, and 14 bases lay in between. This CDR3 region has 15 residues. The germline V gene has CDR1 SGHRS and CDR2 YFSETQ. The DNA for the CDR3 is TGCGCCAGCAGCTTGCTGGCGGGAAGCGCCAATGAGCAGTTCTTC. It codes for CASSLLAGSANEQFF.

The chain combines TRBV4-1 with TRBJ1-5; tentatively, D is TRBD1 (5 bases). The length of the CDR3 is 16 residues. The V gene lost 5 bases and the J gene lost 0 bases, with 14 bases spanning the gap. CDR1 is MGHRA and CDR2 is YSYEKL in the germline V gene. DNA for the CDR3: TGCGCCAGCAGCAAGGGACGGGACCTTAGCAATCAGCCCCAGCATTTT. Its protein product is CASSKGRDLSNQPQHF.

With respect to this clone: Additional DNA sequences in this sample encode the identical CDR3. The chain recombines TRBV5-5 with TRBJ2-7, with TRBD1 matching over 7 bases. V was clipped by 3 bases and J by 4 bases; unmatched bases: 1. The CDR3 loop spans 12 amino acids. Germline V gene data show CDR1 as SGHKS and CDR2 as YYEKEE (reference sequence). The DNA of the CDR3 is TGTGCCAGCAGCTGGGACAGTTACGAGCAGTACTTC. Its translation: CASSWDSYEQYF.

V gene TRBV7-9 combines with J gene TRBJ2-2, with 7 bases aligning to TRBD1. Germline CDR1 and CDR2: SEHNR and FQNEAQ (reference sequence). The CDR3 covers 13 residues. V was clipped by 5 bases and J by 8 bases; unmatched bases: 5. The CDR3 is CASSPPGGGELFF. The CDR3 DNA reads TGTGCCAGCAGCCCGCCAGGGGGTGGGGAGCTGTTTTTT. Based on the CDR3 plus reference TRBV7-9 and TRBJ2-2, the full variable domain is DTGVSQNPRHKITKRGQNVTFRCDPISEHNRLYWYRQTLGQGPEFLTYFQNEAQLEKSRLLSDRFSAERPKGSFSTLEIQRTEQGDSAMYLCASSPPGGGELFFGEGSRLTVL.

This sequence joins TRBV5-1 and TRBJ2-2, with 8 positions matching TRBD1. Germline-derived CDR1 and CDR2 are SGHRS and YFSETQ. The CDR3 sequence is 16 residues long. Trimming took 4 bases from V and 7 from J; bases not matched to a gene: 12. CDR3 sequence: CASSPTKTGDVGELFF. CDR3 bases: TGCGCCAGCAGCCCGACGAAGACAGGGGATGTCGGGGAGCTGTTTTTT.

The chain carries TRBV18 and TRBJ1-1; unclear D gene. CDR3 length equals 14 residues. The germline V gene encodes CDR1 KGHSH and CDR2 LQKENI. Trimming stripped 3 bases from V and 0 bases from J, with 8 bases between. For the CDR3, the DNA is TGTGCCAGCTCACCTACCCGGGTGAACACTGAAGCTTTCTTT. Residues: CASSPTRVNTEAFF.

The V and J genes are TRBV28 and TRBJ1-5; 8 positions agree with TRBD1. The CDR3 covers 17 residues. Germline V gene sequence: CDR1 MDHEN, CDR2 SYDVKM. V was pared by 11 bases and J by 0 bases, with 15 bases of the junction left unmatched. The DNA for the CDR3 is TGTGCCTCCACGGGGGGACAGGCCCTTCATAGCAATCAGCCCCAGCATTTT. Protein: CASTGGQALHSNQPQHF.

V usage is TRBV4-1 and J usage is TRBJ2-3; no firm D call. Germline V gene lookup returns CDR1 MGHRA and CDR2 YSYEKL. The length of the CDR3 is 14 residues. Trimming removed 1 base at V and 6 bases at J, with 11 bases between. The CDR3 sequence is CASSQGLYGDTQYF. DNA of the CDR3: TGCGCCAGCAGCCAAGGCCTCTATGGTGATACGCAGTATTTT.

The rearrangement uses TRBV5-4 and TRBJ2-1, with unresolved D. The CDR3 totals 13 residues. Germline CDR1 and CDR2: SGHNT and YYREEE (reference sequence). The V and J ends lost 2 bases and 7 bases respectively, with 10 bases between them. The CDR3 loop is CASSFVYGNEQFF. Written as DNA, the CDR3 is TGTGCCAGCAGCTTCGTCTACGGGAATGAGCAGTTCTTC. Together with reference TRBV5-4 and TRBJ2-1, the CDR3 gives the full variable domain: ETGVTQSPTHLIKTRGQQVTLRCSSQSGHNTVSWYQQALGQGPQFIFQYYREEENGRGNFPPRFSGLQFPNYSSELNVNALELDDSALYLCASSFVYGNEQFFGPGTRLTVL.

As DNA, the CDR3 is TGCGCCAGCAGCGCGGGACAGGCGTACAATGAGCAGTTCTTC. Its protein is CASSAGQAYNEQFF. This chain connects TRBV5-1 to TRBJ2-1; 8 positions match TRBD1. The junction had 4 bases not matched to a gene; V was cut back by 4 bases and J by 4 bases. CDR3 length: 14 amino acids. Germline loops: CDR1 SGHRS, CDR2 YFSETQ. The complete variable domain, with remaining parts taken from reference TRBV5-1 and TRBJ2-1, reads KAGVTQTPRYLIKTRGQQVTLSCSPISGHRSVSWYQQTPGQGLQFLFEYFSETQRNKGNFPGRFSGRQFSNSRSEMNVSTLELGDSALYLCASSAGQAYNEQFFGPGTRLTVL.